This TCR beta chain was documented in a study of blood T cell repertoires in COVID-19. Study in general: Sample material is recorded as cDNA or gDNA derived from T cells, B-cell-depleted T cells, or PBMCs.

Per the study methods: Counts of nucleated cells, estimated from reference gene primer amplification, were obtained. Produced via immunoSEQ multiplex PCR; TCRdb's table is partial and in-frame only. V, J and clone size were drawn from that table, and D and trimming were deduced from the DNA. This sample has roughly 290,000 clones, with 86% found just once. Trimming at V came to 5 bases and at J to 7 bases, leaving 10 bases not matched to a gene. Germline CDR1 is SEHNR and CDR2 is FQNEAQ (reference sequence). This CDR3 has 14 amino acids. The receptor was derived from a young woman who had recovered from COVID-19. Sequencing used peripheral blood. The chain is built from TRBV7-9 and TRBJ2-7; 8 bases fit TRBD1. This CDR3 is CASSIRDRPLEQYF. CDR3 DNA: TGTGCCAGCAGCATCCGGGACAGGCCCTTGGAGCAGTACTTC.